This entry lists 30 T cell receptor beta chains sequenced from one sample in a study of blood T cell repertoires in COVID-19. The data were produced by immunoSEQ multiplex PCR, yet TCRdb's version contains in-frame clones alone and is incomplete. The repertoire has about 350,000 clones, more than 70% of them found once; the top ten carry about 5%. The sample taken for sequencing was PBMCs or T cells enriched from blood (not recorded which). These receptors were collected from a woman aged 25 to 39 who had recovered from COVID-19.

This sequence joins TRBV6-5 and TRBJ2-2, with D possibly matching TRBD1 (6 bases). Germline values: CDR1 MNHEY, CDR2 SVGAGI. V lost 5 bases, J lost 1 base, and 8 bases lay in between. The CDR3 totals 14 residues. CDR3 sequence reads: CASSRGQNTGELFF. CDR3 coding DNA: TGTGCCAGCAGTCGGGGACAGAACACCGGGGAGCTGTTTTTT.

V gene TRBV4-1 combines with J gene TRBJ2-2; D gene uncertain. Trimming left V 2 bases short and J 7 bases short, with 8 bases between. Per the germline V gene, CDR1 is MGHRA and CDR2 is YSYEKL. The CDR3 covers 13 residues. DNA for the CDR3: TGCGCCAGCAGCCAAATCAGTGACGGGGAGCTGTTTTTT. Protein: CASSQISDGELFF.

CDR3 DNA: TGCGCCAGCAGGGGAGCGGGGGCGGAGACCCAGTACTTC. Protein product: CASRGAGAETQYF. This rearrangement joins TRBV4-1 to TRBJ2-5, with 8 nucleotides matching TRBD2. The germline gives CDR1 MGHRA, CDR2 YSYEKL. J lost 5 bases, V lost 6 bases, and 5 bases had no gene match. CDR3 length: 13 residues.

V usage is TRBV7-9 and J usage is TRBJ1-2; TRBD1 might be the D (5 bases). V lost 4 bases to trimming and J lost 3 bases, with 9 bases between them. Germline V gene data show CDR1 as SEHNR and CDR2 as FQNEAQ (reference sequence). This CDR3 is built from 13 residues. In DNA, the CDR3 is TGTGCCAGCAGCTGGGGCAATGACTATGGCTACACCTTC. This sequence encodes CASSWGNDYGYTF.

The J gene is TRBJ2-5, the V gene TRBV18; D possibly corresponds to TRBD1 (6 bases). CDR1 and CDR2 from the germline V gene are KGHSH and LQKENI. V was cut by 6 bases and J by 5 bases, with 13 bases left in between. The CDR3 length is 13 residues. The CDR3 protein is CASSPGQRETQYF. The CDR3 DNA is TGTGCCAGCTCTCCAGGACAGCGTGAGACCCAGTACTTC.

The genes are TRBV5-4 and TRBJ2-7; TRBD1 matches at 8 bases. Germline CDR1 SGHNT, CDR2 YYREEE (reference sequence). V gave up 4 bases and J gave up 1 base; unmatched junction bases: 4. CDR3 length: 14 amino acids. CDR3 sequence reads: CASSAGTGSYEQYF. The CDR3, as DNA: TGTGCCAGCAGCGCCGGGACAGGATCCTACGAGCAGTACTTC.

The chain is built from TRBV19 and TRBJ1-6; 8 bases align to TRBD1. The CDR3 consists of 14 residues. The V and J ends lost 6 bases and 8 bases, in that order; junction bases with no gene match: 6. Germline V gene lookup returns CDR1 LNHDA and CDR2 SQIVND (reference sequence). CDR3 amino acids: CASSYTGGHSPLHF. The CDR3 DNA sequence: TGTGCCAGTAGCTATACAGGGGGGCATTCACCCCTCCACTTT.

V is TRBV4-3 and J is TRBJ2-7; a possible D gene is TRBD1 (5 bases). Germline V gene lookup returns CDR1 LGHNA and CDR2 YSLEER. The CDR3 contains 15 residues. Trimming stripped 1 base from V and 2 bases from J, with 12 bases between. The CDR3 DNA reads TGCGCCAGCAGCCAAGTGTCAGGGTCCACCTACGAGCAGTACTTC. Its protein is CASSQVSGSTYEQYF.

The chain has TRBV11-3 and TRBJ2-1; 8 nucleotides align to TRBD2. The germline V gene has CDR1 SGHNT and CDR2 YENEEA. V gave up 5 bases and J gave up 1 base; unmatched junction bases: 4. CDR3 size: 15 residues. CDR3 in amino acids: CASSISGESYNEQFF. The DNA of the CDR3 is TGTGCCAGCAGCATTAGCGGGGAGTCCTACAATGAGCAGTTCTTC.

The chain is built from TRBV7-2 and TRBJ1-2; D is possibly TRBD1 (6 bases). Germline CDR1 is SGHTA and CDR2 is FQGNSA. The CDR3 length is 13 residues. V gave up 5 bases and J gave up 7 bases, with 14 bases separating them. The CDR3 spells CASSQIQGGGYTF. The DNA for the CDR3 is TGTGCCAGCAGCCAAATACAGGGTGGTGGCTACACCTTC.

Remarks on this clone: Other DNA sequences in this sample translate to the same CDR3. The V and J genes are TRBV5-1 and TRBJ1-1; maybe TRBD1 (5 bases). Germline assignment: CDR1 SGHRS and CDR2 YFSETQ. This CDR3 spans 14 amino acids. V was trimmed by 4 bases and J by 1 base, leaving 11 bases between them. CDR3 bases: TGCGCCAGCAGCGCCCTTCAGGGGAACACTGAAGCTTTCTTT. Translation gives CASSALQGNTEAFF.

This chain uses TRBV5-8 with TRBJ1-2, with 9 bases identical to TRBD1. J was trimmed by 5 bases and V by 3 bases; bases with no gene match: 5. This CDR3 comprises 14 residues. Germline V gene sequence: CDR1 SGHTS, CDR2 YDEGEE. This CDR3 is CASSSTGGRYGYTF. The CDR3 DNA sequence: TGTGCCAGCAGCTCTACAGGGGGCCGATATGGCTACACCTTC.

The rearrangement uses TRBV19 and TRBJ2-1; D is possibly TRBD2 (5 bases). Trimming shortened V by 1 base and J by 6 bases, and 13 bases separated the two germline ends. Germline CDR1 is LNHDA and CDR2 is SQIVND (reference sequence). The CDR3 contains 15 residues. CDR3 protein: CASSIALSSANEQFF. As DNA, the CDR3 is TGTGCCAGTAGTATAGCCCTGAGTAGCGCCAATGAGCAGTTCTTC.

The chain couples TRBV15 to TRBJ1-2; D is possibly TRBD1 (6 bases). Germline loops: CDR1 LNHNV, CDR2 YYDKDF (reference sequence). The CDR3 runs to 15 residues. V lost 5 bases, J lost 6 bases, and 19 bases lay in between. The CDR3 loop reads CATSVLTGRHDGYTF. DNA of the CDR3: TGTGCCACCAGCGTACTCACAGGGAGACACGATGGCTACACCTTC.

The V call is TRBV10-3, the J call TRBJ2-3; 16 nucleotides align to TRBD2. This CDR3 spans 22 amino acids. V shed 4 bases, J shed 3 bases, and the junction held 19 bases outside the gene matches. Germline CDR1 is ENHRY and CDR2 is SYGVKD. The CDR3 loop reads CAISVSGLPGTSGGASTDTQYF. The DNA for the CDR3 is TGTGCCATCAGTGTCTCAGGGTTACCAGGGACTAGCGGGGGGGCCAGTACAGATACGCAGTATTTT.

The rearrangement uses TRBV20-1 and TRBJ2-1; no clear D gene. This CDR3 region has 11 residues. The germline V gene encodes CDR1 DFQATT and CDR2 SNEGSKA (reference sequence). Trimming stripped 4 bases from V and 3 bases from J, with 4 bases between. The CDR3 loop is CSATNYNEQFF. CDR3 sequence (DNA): TGCAGTGCTACCAACTACAATGAGCAGTTCTTC.

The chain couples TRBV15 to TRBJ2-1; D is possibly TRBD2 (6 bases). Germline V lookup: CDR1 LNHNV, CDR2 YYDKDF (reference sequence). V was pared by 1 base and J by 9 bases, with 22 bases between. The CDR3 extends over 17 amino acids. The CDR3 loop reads CATSRGATGRLGGEQFF. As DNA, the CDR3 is TGTGCCACCAGCAGAGGCGCTACTGGTAGGCTGGGAGGTGAGCAGTTCTTC.

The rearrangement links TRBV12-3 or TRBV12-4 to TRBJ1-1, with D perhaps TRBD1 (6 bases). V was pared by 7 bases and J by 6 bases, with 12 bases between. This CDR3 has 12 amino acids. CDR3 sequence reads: CASITGSAEAFF. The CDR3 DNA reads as TGTGCCAGCATCACAGGGTCCGCTGAAGCTTTCTTT.

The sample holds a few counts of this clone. The CDR3 protein is CASSPMGPREKLFF. CDR3 DNA: TGTGCCAGCAGTCCCATGGGGCCCAGAGAAAAACTGTTTTTT. The rearrangement joins TRBV28 to TRBJ1-4; tentative D call: TRBD1 (5 bases). Germline assignment: CDR1 MDHEN and CDR2 SYDVKM. There are 14 residues in the CDR3. V lost 5 bases and J 8 bases, leaving 15 bases between the germline ends.

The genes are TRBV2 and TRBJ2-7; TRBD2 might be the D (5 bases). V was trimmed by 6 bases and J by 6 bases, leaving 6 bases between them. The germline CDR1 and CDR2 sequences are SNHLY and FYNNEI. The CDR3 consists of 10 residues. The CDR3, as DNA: TGTGCCAGCAGGGGGAGCGAGCAGTACTTC. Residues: CASRGSEQYF.

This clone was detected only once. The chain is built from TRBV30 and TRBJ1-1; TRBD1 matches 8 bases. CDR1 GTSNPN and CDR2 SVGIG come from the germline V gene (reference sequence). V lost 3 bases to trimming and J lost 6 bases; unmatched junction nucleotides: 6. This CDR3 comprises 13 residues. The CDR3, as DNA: TGTGCCTGGAGGGACAGGGCTTATTCTGAAGCTTTCTTT. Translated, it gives CAWRDRAYSEAFF.

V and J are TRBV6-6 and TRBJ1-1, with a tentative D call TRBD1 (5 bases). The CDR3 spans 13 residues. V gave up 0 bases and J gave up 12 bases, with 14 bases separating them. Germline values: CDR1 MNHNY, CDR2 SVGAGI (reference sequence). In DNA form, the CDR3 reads TGTGCCAGCAGTTACTCGAACCGGGGGAGGCCTTTCTTT. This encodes CASSYSNRGRPFF.

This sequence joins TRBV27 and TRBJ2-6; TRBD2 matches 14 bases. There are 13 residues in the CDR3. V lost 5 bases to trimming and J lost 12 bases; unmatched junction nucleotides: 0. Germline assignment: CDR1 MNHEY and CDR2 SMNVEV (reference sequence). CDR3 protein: CASSGLAGGVLTF. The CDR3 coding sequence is TGTGCCAGCAGTGGACTAGCGGGAGGCGTCCTGACTTTC. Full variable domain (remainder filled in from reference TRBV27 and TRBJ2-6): EAQVTQNPRYLITVTGKKLTVTCSQNMNHEYMSWYRQDPGLGLRQIYYSMNVEVTDKGDVPEGYKVSRKEKRNFPLILESPSPNQTSLYFCASSGLAGGVLTFGAGSRLTVL.

This chain's CDR3 is CASTLDPGEKLFF. The DNA for the CDR3 is TGTGCCAGTACTCTCGACCCGGGTGAAAAACTGTTTTTT. This chain connects TRBV19 to TRBJ1-4, with D unresolved. The CDR3 loop spans 13 amino acids. V shed 7 bases and J shed 7 bases, with 13 bases lying between them. Germline CDR1 reads LNHDA; CDR2 reads SQIVND (reference sequence).

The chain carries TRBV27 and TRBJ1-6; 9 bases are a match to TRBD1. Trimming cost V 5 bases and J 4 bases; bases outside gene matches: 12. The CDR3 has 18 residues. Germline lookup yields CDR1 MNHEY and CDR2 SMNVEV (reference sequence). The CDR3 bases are TGTGCCAGCAGTCCACTTCCGGGACAGGGAGTTTATAATTCACCCCTCCACTTT. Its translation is CASSPLPGQGVYNSPLHF.

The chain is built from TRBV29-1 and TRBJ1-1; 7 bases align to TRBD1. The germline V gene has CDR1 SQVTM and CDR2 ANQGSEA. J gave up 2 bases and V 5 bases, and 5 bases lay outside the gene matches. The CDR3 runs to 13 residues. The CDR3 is CSVLQGSNTEAFF. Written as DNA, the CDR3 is TGCAGCGTTCTACAGGGGAGTAACACTGAAGCTTTCTTT.

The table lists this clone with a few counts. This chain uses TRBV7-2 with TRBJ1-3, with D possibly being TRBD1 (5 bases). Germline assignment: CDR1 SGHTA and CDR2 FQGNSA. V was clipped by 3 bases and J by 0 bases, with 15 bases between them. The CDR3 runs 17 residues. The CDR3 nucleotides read TGTGCCAGCAGCTTGCTTCCAAGGGGTTCCTCTGGAAACACCATATATTTT. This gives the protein CASSLLPRGSSGNTIYF.

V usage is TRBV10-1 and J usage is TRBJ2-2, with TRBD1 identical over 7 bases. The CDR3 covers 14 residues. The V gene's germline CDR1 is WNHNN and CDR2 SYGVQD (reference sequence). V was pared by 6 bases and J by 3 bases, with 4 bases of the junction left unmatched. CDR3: CASSTGADTGELFF. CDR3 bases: TGCGCCAGCAGCACAGGGGCGGACACCGGGGAGCTGTTTTTT.

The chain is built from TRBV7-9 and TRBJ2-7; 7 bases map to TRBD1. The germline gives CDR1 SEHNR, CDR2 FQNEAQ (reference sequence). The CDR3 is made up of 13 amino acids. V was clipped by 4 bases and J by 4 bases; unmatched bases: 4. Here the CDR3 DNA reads TGTGCCAGCAGCTCGGCACAGGGGTACGAGCAGTACTTC. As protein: CASSSAQGYEQYF.

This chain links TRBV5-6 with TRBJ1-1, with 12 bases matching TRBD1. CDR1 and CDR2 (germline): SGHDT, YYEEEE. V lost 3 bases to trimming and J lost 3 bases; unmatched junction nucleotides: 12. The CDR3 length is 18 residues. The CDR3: CASSYPPGQGARDTEAFF. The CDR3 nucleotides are TGTGCCAGCAGCTACCCTCCGGGACAGGGGGCTCGGGACACTGAAGCTTTCTTT.